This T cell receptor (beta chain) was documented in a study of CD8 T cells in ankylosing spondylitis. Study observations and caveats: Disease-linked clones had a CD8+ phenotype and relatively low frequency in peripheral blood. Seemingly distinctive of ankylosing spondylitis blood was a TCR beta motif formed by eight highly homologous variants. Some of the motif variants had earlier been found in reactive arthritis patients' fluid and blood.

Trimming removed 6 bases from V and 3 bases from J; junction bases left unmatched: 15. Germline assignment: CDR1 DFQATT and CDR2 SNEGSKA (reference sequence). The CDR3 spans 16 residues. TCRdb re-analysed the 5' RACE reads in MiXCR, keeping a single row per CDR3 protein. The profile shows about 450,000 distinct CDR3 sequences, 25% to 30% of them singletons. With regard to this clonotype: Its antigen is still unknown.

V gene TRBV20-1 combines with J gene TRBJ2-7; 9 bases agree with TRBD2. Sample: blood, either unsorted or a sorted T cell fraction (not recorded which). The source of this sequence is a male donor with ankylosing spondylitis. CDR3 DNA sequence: TGCAGTGCCTCACCGCGTCGAGCGGGAGGACTCTACGAGCAGTACTTC. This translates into CSASPRRAGGLYEQYF.